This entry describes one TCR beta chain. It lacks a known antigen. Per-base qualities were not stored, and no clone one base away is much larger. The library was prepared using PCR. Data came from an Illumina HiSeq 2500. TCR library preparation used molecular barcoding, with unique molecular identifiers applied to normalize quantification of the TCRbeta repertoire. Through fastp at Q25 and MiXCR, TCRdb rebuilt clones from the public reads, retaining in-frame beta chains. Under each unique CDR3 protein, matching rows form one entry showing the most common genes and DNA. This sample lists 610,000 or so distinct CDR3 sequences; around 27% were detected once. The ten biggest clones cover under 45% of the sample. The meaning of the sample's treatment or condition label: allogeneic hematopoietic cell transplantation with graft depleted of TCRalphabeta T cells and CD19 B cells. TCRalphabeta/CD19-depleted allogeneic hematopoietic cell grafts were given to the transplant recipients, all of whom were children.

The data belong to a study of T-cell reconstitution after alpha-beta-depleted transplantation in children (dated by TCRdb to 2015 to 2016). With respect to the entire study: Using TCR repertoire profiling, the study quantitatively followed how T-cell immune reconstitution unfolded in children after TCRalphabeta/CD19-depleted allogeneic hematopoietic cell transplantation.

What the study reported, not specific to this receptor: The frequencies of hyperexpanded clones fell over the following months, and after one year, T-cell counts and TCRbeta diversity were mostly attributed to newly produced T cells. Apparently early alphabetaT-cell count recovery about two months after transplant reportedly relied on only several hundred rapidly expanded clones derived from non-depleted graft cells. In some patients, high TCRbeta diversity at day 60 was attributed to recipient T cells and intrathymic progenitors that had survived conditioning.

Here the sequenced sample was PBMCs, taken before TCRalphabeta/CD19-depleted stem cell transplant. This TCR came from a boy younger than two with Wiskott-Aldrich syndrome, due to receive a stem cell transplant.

The DNA sequence is TGCGCCAGCAGCGGAAGCGGGGTTCAAGAGACCCAGTACTTC. This translates into CASSGSGVQETQYF. The chain joins TRBV5-1 to TRBJ2-5; 7 nucleotides in the junction match TRBD2. Based on the germline V gene, the CDR1 and CDR2 sequences are SGHRS and YFSETQ. Taken from cysteine to phenylalanine, the CDR3 has 14 residues. Only the CDR3 region is kept as DNA, spanning 42 bases read in frame from base 1. V ends up 4 bases short and J 2 bases short, with an unmatched junction base count of 5.